The 26 T cell receptor beta chains presented below share a single source sample, sequenced in a study of shared clonotypes between healthy human individuals. CD8 cells classed as naive were CD45RO-negative and positively selected for CCR7, excluding terminally differentiated effector memory CD45RA+ cells. TCRdb keeps only in-frame clones here, not all; method: immunoSEQ multiplex PCR. The table has about 650,000 clones, over 95% seen once. Sequenced material: naive CD8+ T cells sorted from blood. Receptors originate from a woman in her 30s in good health.

The chain joins TRBV19 to TRBJ2-7; D unresolved. CDR1 and CDR2 from the germline V gene are LNHDA and SQIVND (reference sequence). This CDR3 comprises 12 residues. V lost 8 bases and J 3 bases, leaving 11 bases between the germline ends. This CDR3 is CASSYSSYEQYF. As DNA, the CDR3 is TGTGCCAGTTCTTATTCCAGCTACGAGCAGTACTTC.

The V and J genes are TRBV28 and TRBJ2-5, with a tentative D call TRBD1 (5 bases). The CDR3 consists of 13 residues. V dropped 5 bases and J dropped 5 bases, with 12 bases sitting between them. The germline CDR1 and CDR2 sequences are MDHEN and SYDVKM. The DNA of the CDR3 is TGTGCCAGCAGTCCCAGGGTGGGGGAGACCCAGTACTTC. As protein: CASSPRVGETQYF. The full variable domain, completed using reference TRBV28 and TRBJ2-5, is DVKVTQSSRYLVKRTGEKVFLECVQDMDHENMFWYRQDPGLGLRLIYFSYDVKMKEKGDIPEGYSVSREKKERFSLILESASTNQTSMYLCASSPRVGETQYFGPGTRLLVL.

Note on this clone: Other DNA sequences in the same sample also yield this CDR3. The gene calls are TRBV7-9 and TRBJ2-7; 8 positions match TRBD2. This CDR3 is built from 15 residues. Germline V gene sequence: CDR1 SEHNR, CDR2 FQNEAQ (reference sequence). V dropped 1 base and J dropped 1; count of bases not matched to a gene: 3. For the CDR3, the DNA is TGTGCCAGCAGCTTAGTTGCGGGAGGTTCCTACGAGCAGTACTTC. Translating gives CASSLVAGGSYEQYF.

The V call is TRBV20-1, the J call TRBJ2-1, with a weak D call TRBD2 (5 bases). Trimming took 6 bases from V and 10 from J, leaving 13 bases between them. This CDR3 has 11 amino acids. Germline CDR1 reads DFQATT; CDR2 reads SNEGSKA (reference sequence). CDR3 coding DNA: TGCAGTGCCATCCCGGGGTTCGAGCAGTTCTTC. Translation gives CSAIPGFEQFF.

V and J are TRBV28 and TRBJ2-5, with 11 bases aligning to TRBD2. This CDR3 contains 19 residues. Germline V gene lookup returns CDR1 MDHEN and CDR2 SYDVKM. V dropped 6 bases and J dropped 5; count of bases not matched to a gene: 20. CDR3 sequence: CASSLPGELAGVGAETQYF. The CDR3 nucleotides are TGTGCCAGCAGCCTCCCGGGGGAACTAGCGGGAGTAGGGGCTGAGACCCAGTACTTC.

The chain links TRBV13 to TRBJ1-2; possible D gene TRBD1, 6 bases. The CDR3 spans 17 residues. CDR1 is PRHDT, CDR2 FYEKMQ, per germline (reference sequence). The V and J ends lost 5 bases and 5 bases respectively, with 24 bases between them. The CDR3 loop reads CASSAPDSRPEFYGYTF. The CDR3 DNA is TGTGCCAGCAGCGCCCCGGACAGCCGTCCCGAATTTTATGGCTACACCTTC.

The V gene is TRBV11-2, the J gene TRBJ2-7; D call uncertain. V lost 4 bases to trimming and J lost 5 bases, with 9 bases between them. CDR3 size: 12 residues. Germline-derived CDR1 and CDR2 are SGHAT and FQNNGV. CDR3 loop: CASSYDANEQYF. The DNA of the CDR3 is TGTGCCAGCAGCTACGATGCTAACGAGCAGTACTTC.

The J gene is TRBJ2-6, the V gene TRBV6-5, with D maybe TRBD1 (6 bases). The CDR3 is 15 amino acids. Germline V gene data show CDR1 as MNHEY and CDR2 as SVGAGI. Trimming stripped 10 bases from V and 1 base from J, with 14 bases between. Here the CDR3 reads CATSIQGSGANVLTF. The CDR3 bases are TGTGCCACGTCGATTCAGGGGTCTGGGGCCAACGTCCTGACTTTC.

DNA for the CDR3: TGCAGCGCCAACAGTAACTATGGCTACACCTTC. Protein: CSANSNYGYTF. J is TRBJ1-2 and V is TRBV29-1; D is uncertain. This CDR3 has 11 residues. Germline CDR1 and CDR2: SQVTM and ANQGSEA. V was clipped by 7 bases and J by 1 base, with 7 bases between them.

The rearrangement links TRBV7-9 to TRBJ2-1; 8 bases fit TRBD2. Germline CDR1 and CDR2: SEHNR and FQNEAQ (reference sequence). The ends lost 1 base at V and 6 bases at J; junction bases unmatched: 5. The CDR3 runs 15 residues. CDR3 in DNA: TGTGCCAGCAGCTTAGGCGGGAGGTCGTCCAATGAGCAGTTCTTC. This gives the protein CASSLGGRSSNEQFF.

The CDR3 region has the DNA TGTGCCAGTAGCGGACTAGCGATCCACGAGCAGTACTTC. Amino acid sequence: CASSGLAIHEQYF. This sequence joins TRBV19 and TRBJ2-7, with 9 bases identical to TRBD2. Germline CDR1 is LNHDA and CDR2 is SQIVND (reference sequence). This CDR3 has 13 amino acids. V was pared by 6 bases and J by 5 bases, with 5 bases of the junction left unmatched.

The chain uses TRBV27 and TRBJ2-7; D gene uncertain. The V end lost 4 bases, the J end lost 6 bases, and 7 bases lay between the germline ends. The CDR3 loop spans 11 amino acids. CDR1 is MNHEY and CDR2 is SMNVEV in the germline V gene (reference sequence). CDR3 nucleotides: TGTGCCAGCAGTTCCTTCGCCGAGCAGTACTTC. As protein: CASSSFAEQYF.

The table lists this clone with a count of one. The chain joins TRBV29-1 to TRBJ2-7; unclear D gene. The V end was cut by 1 base, the J end by 0 bases, with 13 bases between. The CDR3 sequence is 15 residues long. Germline CDR1 and CDR2: SQVTM and ANQGSEA. The CDR3 protein is CSVEAERPDSYEQYF. For the CDR3, the DNA is TGCAGCGTTGAAGCTGAACGACCGGACTCCTACGAGCAGTACTTC.

The sample holds one count of this clone. The sample holds other DNA sequences that translate to the same CDR3. The chain couples TRBV27 to TRBJ2-5; 9 positions match TRBD1. CDR3 length: 14 amino acids. Unmatched junction bases numbered 4, after V lost 4 bases and J lost 4 bases. Germline V lookup: CDR1 MNHEY, CDR2 SMNVEV (reference sequence). Here the CDR3 reads CASSSGQGRETQYF. CDR3 nucleotide sequence: TGTGCCAGCAGTTCGGGACAGGGACGAGAGACCCAGTACTTC.

The chain couples TRBV9 to TRBJ1-1; no definite D call. The CDR3 is made up of 17 amino acids. V dropped 0 bases and J dropped 0 bases, with 15 bases sitting between them. Germline values: CDR1 SGDLS, CDR2 YYNGEE. CDR3 in DNA: TGTGCCAGCAGCGTAGAAGGGTCCACGGTCCTGAACACTGAAGCTTTCTTT. This translates into CASSVEGSTVLNTEAFF.

V is TRBV2 and J is TRBJ1-4; 9 positions agree with TRBD1. J was trimmed by 7 bases and V by 5 bases; bases with no gene match: 8. Per the germline V gene, CDR1 is SNHLY and CDR2 is FYNNEI. The length of the CDR3 is 15 residues. The CDR3 region has the DNA TGTGCCAGCAGTCCCCGACAGGGGGAAATTGAAAAACTGTTTTTT. This codes for CASSPRQGEIEKLFF.

The V and J genes are TRBV6-5 and TRBJ1-1; 9 bases map to TRBD1. After removal of 5 bases from V and 4 bases from J, the junction contained 5 bases not matched to a gene. Per the germline V gene, CDR1 is MNHEY and CDR2 is SVGAGI. CDR3 length equals 14 residues. In nucleotides, the CDR3 is TGTGCCAGCAGTCCGACAGGGGGGTCCACTGAAGCTTTCTTT. Amino acids: CASSPTGGSTEAFF.

The rearrangement joins TRBV9 to TRBJ2-1, with 12 bases identical to TRBD2. V lost 3 bases and J lost 4; bases outside the gene matches: 5. Germline CDR1 is SGDLS and CDR2 is YYNGEE. This CDR3 spans 16 amino acids. CDR3 nucleotides: TGTGCCAGCAGCGGCCTAGCGGGAGGGTTGTACAATGAGCAGTTCTTC. Protein sequence: CASSGLAGGLYNEQFF.

The rearrangement joins TRBV28 to TRBJ2-7; 7 positions match TRBD2. The J segment lost 3 bases and the V segment lost 7 bases, leaving 6 bases of the junction unmatched. Germline V gene data show CDR1 as MDHEN and CDR2 as SYDVKM. This CDR3 comprises 13 residues. The CDR3 here is CASISGQSYEQYF. DNA for the CDR3: TGTGCCAGCATTAGCGGGCAGAGCTACGAGCAGTACTTC.

This chain's CDR3 is CASSFIANGTYEQYF. The DNA for the CDR3 is TGTGCCAGCAGCTTTATAGCCAATGGCACCTACGAGCAGTACTTC. The chain is built from TRBV13 and TRBJ2-7; D unresolved. This CDR3 spans 15 amino acids. Trimming removed 3 bases at V and 2 bases at J, with 14 bases between. CDR1 and CDR2 from the germline V gene are PRHDT and FYEKMQ (reference sequence).

V and J are TRBV4-2 and TRBJ2-1; no reliable D call. Germline CDR1 is LGHNA and CDR2 is YNFKEQ. The germline V and J ends were trimmed by 0 bases and 0 bases, with 12 bases remaining between them. This CDR3 spans 17 amino acids. CDR3 coding DNA: TGTGCCAGCAGCCAAGACATCGGCATGAGCTCCTACAATGAGCAGTTCTTC. This sequence encodes CASSQDIGMSSYNEQFF.

The chain is built from TRBV28 and TRBJ2-7; 11 bases fit TRBD2. The CDR3 has 15 residues. J gave up 3 bases and V 5 bases, and 6 bases lay outside the gene matches. Germline V gene lookup returns CDR1 MDHEN and CDR2 SYDVKM. CDR3 amino acids: CASSPTSGGFYEQYF. The DNA of the CDR3 is TGTGCCAGCAGTCCAACTAGCGGGGGTTTCTACGAGCAGTACTTC.

The V gene is TRBV28, the J gene TRBJ1-1; tentative D call: TRBD1 (5 bases). The CDR3 runs to 14 residues. Germline loops: CDR1 MDHEN, CDR2 SYDVKM. V gave up 2 bases and J gave up 6 bases, with 13 bases separating them. In DNA form, the CDR3 reads TGTGCCAGCAGTTTAAGTTGGGGCCGGGCTGAAGCTTTCTTT. This codes for CASSLSWGRAEAFF.

The rearrangement links TRBV9 to TRBJ2-3, with D uncertain. The V and J ends lost 5 bases and 5 bases respectively, with 9 bases between them. CDR1 and CDR2 from the germline V gene are SGDLS and YYNGEE. This CDR3 is built from 12 residues. CDR3 sequence (DNA): TGTGCCAGCAGTCCCATCGGAGATACGCAGTATTTT. Translation gives CASSPIGDTQYF.

V and J are TRBV30 and TRBJ1-2; D unclear. V lost 5 bases, J lost 0 bases, and 7 bases lay in between. Per the germline V gene, CDR1 is GTSNPN and CDR2 is SVGIG (reference sequence). The CDR3 loop spans 12 amino acids. The CDR3 sequence is CAWSGANYGYTF. As DNA, the CDR3 is TGTGCCTGGTCGGGAGCTAACTATGGCTACACCTTC.

CDR3 sequence: CSVEHYNEQFF. As DNA, the CDR3 is TGCAGCGTGGAACACTACAATGAGCAGTTCTTC. This rearrangement joins TRBV29-1 to TRBJ2-1; D gene uncertain. Trimming took 6 bases from V and 3 from J, leaving 6 bases between them. This CDR3 contains 11 residues. Germline V gene sequence: CDR1 SQVTM, CDR2 ANQGSEA.